This T cell receptor (beta chain) was sequenced in a study of low-dose radiotherapy and immunotherapy resistance in tumors. The wider study: Every six weeks patients received intravenous ipilimumab 1 mg/kg, and every two weeks they received intravenous nivolumab 240 mg.

TRAV- and TRBV-specific primers primed first-strand cDNA, covering alpha and beta chains. TCRs were put through around 20 PCR cycles of amplification with Phusion. A constant-region primer and the V-primer adapter served as the primer pair. TCRdb ran MiXCR on the reads and lists one entry per CDR3 protein. Of about 71,000 distinct CDR3 sequences in the sample, around 31% were seen once. Time point denoted: before trial treatment. The patients who were eligible all carried advanced solid tumors that lacked tumor-infiltrating lymphocytes, meaning the tumors were TIL-negative. This clonotype was seen repeatedly, ten times or more. This sequence was found in a female donor with ovarian cancer. The material was PBMCs, obtained before treatment.

The DNA of the CDR3 is TGTGCCAGCAGTCAACTAGCGGGGGCATACAATGAGCAGTTCTTC. Protein: CASSQLAGAYNEQFF. The rearrangement uses TRBV27 and TRBJ2-1, with 11 bases matching TRBD2. The CDR3 extends over 15 amino acids. CDR1 is MNHEY and CDR2 is SMNVEV in the germline V gene (reference sequence). V trimming: 5 bases; J trimming: 4 bases; junction bases outside the gene matches: 4.